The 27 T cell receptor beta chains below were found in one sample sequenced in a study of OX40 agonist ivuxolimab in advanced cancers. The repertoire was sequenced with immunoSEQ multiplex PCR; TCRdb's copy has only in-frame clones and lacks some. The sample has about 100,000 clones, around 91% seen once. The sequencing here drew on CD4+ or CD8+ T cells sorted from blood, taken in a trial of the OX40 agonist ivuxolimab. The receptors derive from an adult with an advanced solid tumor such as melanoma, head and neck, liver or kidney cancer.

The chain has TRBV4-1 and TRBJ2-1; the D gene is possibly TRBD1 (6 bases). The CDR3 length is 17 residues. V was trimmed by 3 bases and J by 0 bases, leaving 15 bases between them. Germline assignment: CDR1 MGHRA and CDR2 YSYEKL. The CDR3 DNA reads TGCGCCAGCAGCCACAAGACAGGCGCCTACTCCTACAATGAGCAGTTCTTC. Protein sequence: CASSHKTGAYSYNEQFF.

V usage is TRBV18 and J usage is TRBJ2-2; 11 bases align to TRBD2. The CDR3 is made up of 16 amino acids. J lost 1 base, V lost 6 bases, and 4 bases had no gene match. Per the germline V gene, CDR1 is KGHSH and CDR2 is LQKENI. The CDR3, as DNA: TGTGCCAGCTCCACTAGCGGGAGTGTGAACACCGGGGAGCTGTTTTTT. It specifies CASSTSGSVNTGELFF.

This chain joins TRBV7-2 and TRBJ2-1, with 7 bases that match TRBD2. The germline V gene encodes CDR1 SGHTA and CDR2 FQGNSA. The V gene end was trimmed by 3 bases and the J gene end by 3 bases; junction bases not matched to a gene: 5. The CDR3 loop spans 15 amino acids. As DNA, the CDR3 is TGTGCCAGCAGCTTGTCCGGGACTAACTACAATGAGCAGTTCTTC. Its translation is CASSLSGTNYNEQFF.

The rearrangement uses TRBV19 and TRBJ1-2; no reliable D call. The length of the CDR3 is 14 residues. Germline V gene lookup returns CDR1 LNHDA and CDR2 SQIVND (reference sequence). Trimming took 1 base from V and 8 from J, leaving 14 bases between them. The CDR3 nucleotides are TGTGCCAGTAGTATAGCCCCTGGCAGCGGCGGCTACACCTTC. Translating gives CASSIAPGSGGYTF.

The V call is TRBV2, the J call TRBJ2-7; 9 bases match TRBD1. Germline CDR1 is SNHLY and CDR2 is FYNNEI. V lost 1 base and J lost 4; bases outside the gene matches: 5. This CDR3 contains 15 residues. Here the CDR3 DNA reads TGTGCCAGCAGTGAAGGGACAGGGGATTTATACGAGCAGTACTTC. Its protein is CASSEGTGDLYEQYF.

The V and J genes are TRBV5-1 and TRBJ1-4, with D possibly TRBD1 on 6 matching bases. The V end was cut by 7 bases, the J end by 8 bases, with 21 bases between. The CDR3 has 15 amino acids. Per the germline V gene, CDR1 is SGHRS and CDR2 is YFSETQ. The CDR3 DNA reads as TGCGCCAGCCGACCCTTAGGACAGTCCGGAGAAAAACTGTTTTTT. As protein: CASRPLGQSGEKLFF.

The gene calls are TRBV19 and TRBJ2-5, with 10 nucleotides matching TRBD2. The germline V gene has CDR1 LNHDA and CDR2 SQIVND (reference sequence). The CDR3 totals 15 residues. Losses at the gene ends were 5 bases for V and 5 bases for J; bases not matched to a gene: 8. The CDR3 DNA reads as TGTGCCAGTAGTGTGGGACTAGCGCGTTGGGAGACCCAGTACTTC. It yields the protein CASSVGLARWETQYF.

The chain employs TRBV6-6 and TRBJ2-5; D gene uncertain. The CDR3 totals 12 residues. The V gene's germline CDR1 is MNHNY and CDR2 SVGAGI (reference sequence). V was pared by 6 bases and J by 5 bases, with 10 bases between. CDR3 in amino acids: CASRTIGETQYF. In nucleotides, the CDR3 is TGTGCCAGCAGGACAATTGGGGAGACCCAGTACTTC.

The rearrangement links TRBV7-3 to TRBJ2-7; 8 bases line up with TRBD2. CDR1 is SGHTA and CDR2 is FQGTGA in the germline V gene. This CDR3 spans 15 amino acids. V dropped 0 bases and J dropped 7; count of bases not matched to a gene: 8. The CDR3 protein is CASSLTSGSLREQYF. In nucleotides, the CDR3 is TGTGCCAGCAGCTTAACGAGCGGGAGTTTGAGAGAGCAGTACTTC.

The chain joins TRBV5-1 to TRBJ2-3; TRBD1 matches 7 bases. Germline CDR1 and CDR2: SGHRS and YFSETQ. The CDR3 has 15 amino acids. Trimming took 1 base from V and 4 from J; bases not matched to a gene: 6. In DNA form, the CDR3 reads TGCGCCAGCAGCTTGTTAAGACAGGGATCAGATACGCAGTATTTT. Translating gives CASSLLRQGSDTQYF.

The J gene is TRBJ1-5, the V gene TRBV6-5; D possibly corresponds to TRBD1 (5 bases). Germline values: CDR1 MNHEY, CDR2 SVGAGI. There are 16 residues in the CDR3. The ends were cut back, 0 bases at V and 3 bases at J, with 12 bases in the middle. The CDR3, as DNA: TGTGCCAGCAGTTACTCTGCCCGGGACTCCAATCAGCCCCAGCATTTT. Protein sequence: CASSYSARDSNQPQHF.

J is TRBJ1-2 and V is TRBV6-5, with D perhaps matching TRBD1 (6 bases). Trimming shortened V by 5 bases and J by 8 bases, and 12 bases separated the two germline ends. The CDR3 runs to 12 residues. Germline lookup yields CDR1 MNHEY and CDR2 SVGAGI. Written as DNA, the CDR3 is TGTGCCAGCAGTGGAATCGGGGGCGGCTACACCTTC. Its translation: CASSGIGGGYTF.

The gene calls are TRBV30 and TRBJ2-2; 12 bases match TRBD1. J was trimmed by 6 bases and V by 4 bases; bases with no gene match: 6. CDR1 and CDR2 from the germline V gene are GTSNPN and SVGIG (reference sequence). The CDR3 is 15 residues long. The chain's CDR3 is CAWNPGTGGPGELFF. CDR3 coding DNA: TGTGCCTGGAATCCCGGGACAGGGGGCCCCGGGGAGCTGTTTTTT.

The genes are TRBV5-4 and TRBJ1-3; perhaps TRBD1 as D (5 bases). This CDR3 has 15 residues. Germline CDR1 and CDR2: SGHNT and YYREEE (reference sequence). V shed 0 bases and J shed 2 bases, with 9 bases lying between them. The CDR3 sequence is CASSLAGGAGNTIYF. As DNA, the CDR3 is TGTGCCAGCAGCTTGGCCGGGGGGGCTGGAAACACCATATATTTT.

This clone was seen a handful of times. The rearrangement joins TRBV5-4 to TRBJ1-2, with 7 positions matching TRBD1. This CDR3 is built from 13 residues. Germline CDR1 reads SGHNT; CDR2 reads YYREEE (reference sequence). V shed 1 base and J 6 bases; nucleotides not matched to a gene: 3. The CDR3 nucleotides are TGTGCCAGCAGCTTGATTGGGACAGATGGCTACACCTTC. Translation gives CASSLIGTDGYTF.

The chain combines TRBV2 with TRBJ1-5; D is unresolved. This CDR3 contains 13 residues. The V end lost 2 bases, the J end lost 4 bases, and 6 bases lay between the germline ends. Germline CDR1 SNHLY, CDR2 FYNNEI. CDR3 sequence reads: CASSEQGNQPQHF. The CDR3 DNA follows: TGTGCCAGCAGTGAACAAGGTAATCAGCCCCAGCATTTT.

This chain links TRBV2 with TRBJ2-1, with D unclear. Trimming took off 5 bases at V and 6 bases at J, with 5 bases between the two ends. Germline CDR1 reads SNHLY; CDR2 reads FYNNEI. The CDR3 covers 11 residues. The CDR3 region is CASSNANEQFF. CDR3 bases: TGTGCCAGCAGTAATGCCAATGAGCAGTTCTTC.

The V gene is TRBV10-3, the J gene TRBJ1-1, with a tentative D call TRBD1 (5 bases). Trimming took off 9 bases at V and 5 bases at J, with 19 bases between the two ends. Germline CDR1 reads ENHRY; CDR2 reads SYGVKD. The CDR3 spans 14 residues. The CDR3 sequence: CAIALEAGVTEAFF. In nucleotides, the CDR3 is TGTGCCATTGCACTCGAGGCGGGGGTAACTGAAGCTTTCTTT.

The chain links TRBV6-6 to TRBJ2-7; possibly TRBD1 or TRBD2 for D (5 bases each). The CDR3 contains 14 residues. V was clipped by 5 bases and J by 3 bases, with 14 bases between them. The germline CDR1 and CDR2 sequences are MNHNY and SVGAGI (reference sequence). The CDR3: CASSPTGADYEQYF. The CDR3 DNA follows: TGTGCCAGCAGTCCGACCGGGGCGGACTACGAGCAGTACTTC.

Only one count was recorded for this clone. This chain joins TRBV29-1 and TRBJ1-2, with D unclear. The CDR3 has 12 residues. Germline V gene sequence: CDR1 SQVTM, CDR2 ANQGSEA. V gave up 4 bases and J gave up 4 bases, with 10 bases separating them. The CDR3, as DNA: TGCAGCGTTGGGGATGAATTCTATGGCTACACCTTC. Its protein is CSVGDEFYGYTF.

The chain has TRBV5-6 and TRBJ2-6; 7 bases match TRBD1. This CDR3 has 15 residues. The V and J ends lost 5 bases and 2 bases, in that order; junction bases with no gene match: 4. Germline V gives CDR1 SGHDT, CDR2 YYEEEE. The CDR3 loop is CASRRQGTGANVLTF. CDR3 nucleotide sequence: TGTGCCAGCAGACGACAGGGAACTGGGGCCAACGTCCTGACTTTC.

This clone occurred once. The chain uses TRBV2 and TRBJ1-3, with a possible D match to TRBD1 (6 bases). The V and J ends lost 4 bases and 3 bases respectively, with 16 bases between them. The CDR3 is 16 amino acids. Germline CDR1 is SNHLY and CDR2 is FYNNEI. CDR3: CASSVGQTGLGNTIYF. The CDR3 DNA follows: TGTGCCAGCAGTGTCGGACAAACAGGGCTTGGAAACACCATATATTTT.

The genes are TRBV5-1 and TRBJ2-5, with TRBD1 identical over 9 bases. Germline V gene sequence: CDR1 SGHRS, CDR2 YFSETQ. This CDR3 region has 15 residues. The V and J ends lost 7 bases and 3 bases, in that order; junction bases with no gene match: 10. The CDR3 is CASQSQQGAKETQYF. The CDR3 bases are TGCGCCAGCCAATCTCAACAGGGGGCTAAAGAGACCCAGTACTTC.

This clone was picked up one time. The CDR3 DNA reads as TGTGCCAGCAGCTTGCCGGGACGGAACACTGAAGCTTTCTTT. Translation gives CASSLPGRNTEAFF. The chain employs TRBV5-4 and TRBJ1-1; the D gene is possibly TRBD1 (5 bases). Trimming took 1 base from V and 1 from J, leaving 8 bases between them. The CDR3 sequence is 14 residues long. The germline V gene has CDR1 SGHNT and CDR2 YYREEE (reference sequence). The whole variable domain, remainder taken from reference TRBV5-4 and TRBJ1-1, is ETGVTQSPTHLIKTRGQQVTLRCSSQSGHNTVSWYQQALGQGPQFIFQYYREEENGRGNFPPRFSGLQFPNYSSELNVNALELDDSALYLCASSLPGRNTEAFFGQGTRLTVV.

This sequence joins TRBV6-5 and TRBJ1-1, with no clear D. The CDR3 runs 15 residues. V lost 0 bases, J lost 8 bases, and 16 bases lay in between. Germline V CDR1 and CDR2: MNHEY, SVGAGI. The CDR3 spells CASSYSRRTRLEAFF. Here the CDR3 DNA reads TGTGCCAGCAGTTACTCGCGGAGGACCCGCCTCGAAGCTTTCTTT.

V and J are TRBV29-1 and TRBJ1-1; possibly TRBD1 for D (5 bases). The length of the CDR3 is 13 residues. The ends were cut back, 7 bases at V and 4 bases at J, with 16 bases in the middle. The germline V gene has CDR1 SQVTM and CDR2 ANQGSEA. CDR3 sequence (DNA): TGCAGCGCTAGTGTTGGGGCTGGCACTGAAGCTTTCTTT. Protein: CSASVGAGTEAFF.

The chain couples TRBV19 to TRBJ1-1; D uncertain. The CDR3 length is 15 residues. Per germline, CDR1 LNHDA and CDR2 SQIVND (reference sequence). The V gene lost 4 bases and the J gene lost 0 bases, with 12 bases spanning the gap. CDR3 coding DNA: TGTGCCAGTAGTACCCGGCAGCCAGTGAACACTGAAGCTTTCTTT. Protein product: CASSTRQPVNTEAFF.